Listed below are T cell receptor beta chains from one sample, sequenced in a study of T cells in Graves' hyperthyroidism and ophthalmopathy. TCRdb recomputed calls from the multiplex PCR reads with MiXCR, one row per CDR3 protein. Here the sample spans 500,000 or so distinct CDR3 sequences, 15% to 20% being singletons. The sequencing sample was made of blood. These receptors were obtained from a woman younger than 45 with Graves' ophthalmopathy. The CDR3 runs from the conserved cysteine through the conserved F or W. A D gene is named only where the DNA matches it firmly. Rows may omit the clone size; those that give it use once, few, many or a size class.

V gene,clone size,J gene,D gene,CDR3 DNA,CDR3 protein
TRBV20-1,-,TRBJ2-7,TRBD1,TGCAGTGCACTCCGGGACAGTAGTTCCTACGAGCAGTACTTC,CSALRDSSSYEQYF
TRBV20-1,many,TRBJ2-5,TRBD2,TGCAGTGCTAGAAGAGCGGGAGATGGAGAGACCCAGTACTTC,CSARRAGDGETQYF
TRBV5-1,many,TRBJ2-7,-,TGCGCCAGCAGCTTGGCCGGGCAGGAGGACGAGCAGTACTTC,CASSLAGQEDEQYF
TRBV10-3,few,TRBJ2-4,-,TGTGCCATCTCAGGGAGCGCGGCCAAAAACATTCAGTACTTC,CAISGSAAKNIQYF
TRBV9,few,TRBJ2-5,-,TGTGCCAGCAGCACAACAGACGGGTACCAAGAGACCCAGTACTTC,CASSTTDGYQETQYF
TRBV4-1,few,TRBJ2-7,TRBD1,TGCGCCAGCAGCCAACTGCCGGGACAGGGTCTGGACGAGCAGTACTTC,CASSQLPGQGLDEQYF
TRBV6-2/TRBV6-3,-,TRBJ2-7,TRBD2,TGTGCCAGCAGTTTGGGACTAGCGGGAGGGCGGGGGATCTACGAGCAGTACTTC,CASSLGLAGGRGIYEQYF
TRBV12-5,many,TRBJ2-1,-,TGTGCTAGTGGTTTGGGGTCTCCCAGACTGGAGCAGTTCTTC,CASGLGSPRLEQFF
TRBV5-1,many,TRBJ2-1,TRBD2,TGCGCCAGCAGCTTGGAGAGGACTAGTTCTGAGCAGTTCTTC,CASSLERTSSEQFF
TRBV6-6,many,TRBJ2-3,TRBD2,TGTGCCAGCAGTTACCCGGAGGAGCTAGCGGGATTGGTCACAGATACGCAGTATTTT,CASSYPEELAGLVTDTQYF
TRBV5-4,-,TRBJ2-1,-,TGTGCCAGCAGCTTGGTGGGACCAGAGGGCAATGAGCAGTTCTTC,CASSLVGPEGNEQFF
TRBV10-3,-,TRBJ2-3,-,TGTGCCAACCAAAATAGAGACACAGATACGCAGTATTTT,CANQNRDTDTQYF
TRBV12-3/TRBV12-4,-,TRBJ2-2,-,TGTGCCAGCAGTCTACAGGAGAACACCGGGGAGCTGTTTTTT,CASSLQENTGELFF
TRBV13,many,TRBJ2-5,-,TGTGCCAGCAGCTTAGGGCCGTTCCAAGAGACCCAGTACTTC,CASSLGPFQETQYF
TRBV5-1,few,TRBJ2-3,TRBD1,TGCGCCAGCAGCTTGCTTGACCCGGGACAGGGGGCAGATACGCAGTATTTT,CASSLLDPGQGADTQYF
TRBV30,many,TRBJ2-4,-,TGTGCCTGGAGGGGCAGGGGAGGACTAGGGGTTAACATTCAGTACTTC,CAWRGRGGLGVNIQYF
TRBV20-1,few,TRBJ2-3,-,TGCAGTGCTAGCCGGCGGGCCGCCGAGGGGACAGATACGCAGTATTTT,CSASRRAAEGTDTQYF
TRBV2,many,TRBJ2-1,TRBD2,TGTGCCAGCATTGGGACTAGCGGGATTGCTGAGCAGTTCTTC,CASIGTSGIAEQFF
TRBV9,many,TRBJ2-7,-,TGTGCCAGCAGCGTAGAGCCCCAGACCTACGAGCAGTACTTC,CASSVEPQTYEQYF
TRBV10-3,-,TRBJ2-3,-,TGTGCCATCAGTGTCGGGGGCGCATCGGATACGCAGTATTTT,CAISVGGASDTQYF
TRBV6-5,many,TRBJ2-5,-,TGTGCCAGCAGTTACTGGCAGGGAGCTCAAGAGACCCAGTACTTC,CASSYWQGAQETQYF
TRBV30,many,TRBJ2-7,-,TGTGCCTGGAGCGCCGACCCTCTCGAGCAGTACTTC,CAWSADPLEQYF
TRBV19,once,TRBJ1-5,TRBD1,TGTGCCAGTAGTCGGGACAGGGCCTCCCATCAGCCCCAGCATTTT,CASSRDRASHQPQHF
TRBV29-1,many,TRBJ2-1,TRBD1,TGCAGCGTTGGTCGGGCAGGGGGCTCCTACAATGAGCAGTTCTTC,CSVGRAGGSYNEQFF
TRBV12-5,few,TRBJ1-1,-,TGTGCTAGTGGTTTGAGTTGTGGGGGGTTAGGGAACACTGAAGCTTTCTTT,CASGLSCGGLGNTEAFF
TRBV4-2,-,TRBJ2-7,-,TGTGCCAGCAGCCAAGATCTCCCTTCGGGGAACGAGCAGTACTTC,CASSQDLPSGNEQYF
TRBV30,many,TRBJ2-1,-,TGTGCCTGGAGTCCCAGGGCCGGTCACCCCTATGGGGCTTACAATGAGCAGTTCTTC,CAWSPRAGHPYGAYNEQFF
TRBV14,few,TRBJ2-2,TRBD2,TGTGCCAGCAGCCAAGTCGGCCTAGCGGCAAACACCGGGGAGCTGTTTTTT,CASSQVGLAANTGELFF
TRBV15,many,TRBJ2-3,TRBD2,TGTGCCACCAGCAGAGAAGCGGGAGGGCCATCCGATACGCAGTATTTT,CATSREAGGPSDTQYF
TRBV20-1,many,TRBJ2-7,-,TGCAGTGCTAGAGCCGGCGTCGGCCTAACCTACGAGCAGTACTTC,CSARAGVGLTYEQYF
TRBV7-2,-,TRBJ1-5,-,TGTGCCAGCAGCCAAGATAGGGCAGGGTACAGTCAGCCCCAGCATTTT,CASSQDRAGYSQPQHF
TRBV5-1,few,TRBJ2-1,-,TGCGCCAGCAGCTTGCCGGGGGCCTCCTACAATGAGCAGTTCTTC,CASSLPGASYNEQFF
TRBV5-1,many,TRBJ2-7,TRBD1,TGCGCCAGCAGCTTGTGGGACAGGGGGCAAGAGCAGTACTTC,CASSLWDRGQEQYF
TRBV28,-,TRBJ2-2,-,TGTGCCAGCAGTTGGGGAGGAGAGATTACCGGGGAGCTGTTTTTT,CASSWGGEITGELFF
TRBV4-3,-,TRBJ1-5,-,TGCGCCAGCAGCCAAGAGATGAATCAGCCCCAGCATTTT,CASSQEMNQPQHF
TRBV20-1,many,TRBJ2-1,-,TGCAGTGCTCTCAGCCCGGCGAGCTCCTACAATGAGCAGTTCTTC,CSALSPASSYNEQFF
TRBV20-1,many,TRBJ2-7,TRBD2,TGCAGTGCTAGTAGCGGGATAAGGTCCTACGAGCAGTACTTC,CSASSGIRSYEQYF